This T cell receptor beta chain was profiled in a study of T cells in Graves' hyperthyroidism and ophthalmopathy. Study results and limitations: Clonotypes that were expanded in thyroid above 0.001 mostly appeared in blood too.

This CDR3 region has 14 residues. With V trimmed by 5 bases and J by 3 bases, 4 bases remained unmatched. Regions amplified from RNA transcripts were the TCR beta CDR3 regions. First-round RT-PCR targeting the TCR CDR3 was performed with the HTBI primer set. TCRdb recomputed calls from the multiplex PCR reads with MiXCR, one row per CDR3 protein. This sample carries approximately 500,000 distinct CDR3 sequences, around 46% of them seen once, and the ten largest clones take more than 7%. Turning to this clonotype: Antigen: not known.

The chain employs TRBV12-3 or TRBV12-4 and TRBJ2-5; 9 bases align to TRBD1. The source material was peripheral blood or thyroid tissue (not recorded which). The origin of this receptor is a young woman with Graves' hyperthyroidism. CDR3 in DNA: TGTGCCAGCAGTATGGGACAGGGTGAAGAGACCCAGTACTTC. This encodes CASSMGQGEETQYF.